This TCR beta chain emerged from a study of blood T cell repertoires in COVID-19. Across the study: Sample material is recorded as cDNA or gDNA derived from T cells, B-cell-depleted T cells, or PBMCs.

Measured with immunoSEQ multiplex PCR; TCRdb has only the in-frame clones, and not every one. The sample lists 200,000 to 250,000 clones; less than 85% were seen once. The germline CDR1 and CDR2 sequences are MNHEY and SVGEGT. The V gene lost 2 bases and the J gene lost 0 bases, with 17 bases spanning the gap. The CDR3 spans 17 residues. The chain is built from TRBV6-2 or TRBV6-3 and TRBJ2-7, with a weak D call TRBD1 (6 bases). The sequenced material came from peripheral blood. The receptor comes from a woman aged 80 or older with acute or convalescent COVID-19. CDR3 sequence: CASSYPPTGSYSYEQYF. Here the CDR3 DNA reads TGTGCCAGCAGTTACCCCCCTACAGGGTCCTACTCCTACGAGCAGTACTTC.